This paragraph covers one T cell receptor beta chain sequence. This clonotype has just a few counts. The antigen this receptor binds is unknown. Within one base of it there is no much larger clone, and no base qualities were kept. This record belongs to a study of T-cell memory formation after mild COVID-19 (dated by TCRdb to the early 2020s). Concerning the study at large: TCR sequence clusters from the two donors were largely donor specific. In a couple of donors, T-cell clones that expanded and contracted after mild COVID-19 were tracked by sequencing TCRalpha and TCRbeta repertoires over time. Two young, previously healthy adult volunteers, one female and one male, were included in the cohort.

The study at large found these results: The study covered only a couple of mild cases, and larger cohorts including severe cases with pre-infection samples were considered necessary. SARS-CoV-2 specificity was not confirmed for the second-wave clones peaking on day 37. Contracting CD4+ clones were located mainly in the CM and EM memory subsets, whereas CD8+ clones were found to be enriched in EMRA. Balanced CD4/CD8 phenotypes were observed for clones contracting from day 15 to 85, whereas a bias towards CD4+ was observed for a second wave of clones expanding from day 15 to 37. The detection of some responding clones in pre-infection memory suggests that pre-existing cross-reactive memory T cells joined the SARS-CoV-2 response.

The sample was run on an Illumina NovaSeq 6000. TCRalpha and TCRbeta cDNA libraries were built by 5'RACE with constant-segment primers, adding sample barcodes and unique molecular identifiers. Trizol reagent was used to extract RNA from every sample. Library amplification was performed in two PCR steps, and a second sample barcode and Illumina TruSeq adapters were introduced in the second step. The libraries were sequenced on an Illumina NovaSeq using 2 x 150 bp paired-end reads. From the authors' description of their analysis: With migec v1.2.7, reads were demultiplexed and then collapsed into UMI-guided consensus sequences. Using mixcr v2.1.11, the UMI consensuses were aligned to TRA and TRB V and J templates and assembled into clonotypes. A clonotype was counted as expanded or contracted only when both edgeR and NoisET called the clonotype significant, with the noise models trained on biological replicates. edgeR calls used a false discovery rate-adjusted p below 0.01 and a log2 fold-change threshold of 1. As an exploratory analysis of dynamics, max-normalized trajectories of the 1000 most abundant clonotypes were examined with PCA combined with hierarchical clustering. The CD4 or CD8 phenotype of responding clones was assigned using the separately sequenced CD4+ and CD8+ repertoires. Through fastp at Q25 and MiXCR, TCRdb rebuilt clones from the public reads, retaining in-frame beta chains. Each record represents a unique CDR3 protein, reported with the most common genes and DNA among its rows. It is TCRdb's table, rather than the study itself, that gives the V and J calls and clone size. The sample table contains 75,000 to 90,000 distinct CDR3 sequences; only one count was recorded for around 13% of them. Roughly 30% of the sample lies in the top ten.

Ficoll-Paque density gradient centrifugation was the method used to isolate PBMCs. This TCR came from an adult woman who had mild COVID-19 (a few samples of this study predate the infection). The sample titles of this study are shuffled in the database, so cell type and time point are left out; the donor was told from shared clones. Sequencing was carried out using PBMCs or a T cell subset sorted from them (not recorded which).

The CDR3 corresponds to CASSADASDYEQYF. The DNA sequence is given as TGTGCCAGCTCAGCTGACGCCTCCGACTACGAGCAGTACTTC. The V and J segments used are TRBV18 and TRBJ2-7, with no reliable assignment of the D segment. Between the V and J ends, shortened by 5 bases and 3 bases respectively, the junction contains 14 bases. From the cysteine through the phenylalanine, the CDR3 covers 14 amino acids. Only the CDR3 DNA is retained, 42 bases long and in frame from the first base. According to the germline V gene, CDR1 reads KGHSH and CDR2 reads LQKENI.